The 10 T cell receptor beta chains listed next were all sequenced from one sample in a study of blood T cell repertoires in COVID-19. The repertoire was sequenced with immunoSEQ multiplex PCR; TCRdb's copy has only in-frame clones and lacks some. The sample carries 180,000 or so clones, roughly 82% recorded once. The sample consisted of PBMCs or T cells enriched from blood (not recorded which). The origin of the receptors is a woman aged 25-40 years who had recovered from COVID-19.

The rearrangement joins TRBV5-6 to TRBJ1-1, with TRBD1 identical over 11 bases. V shed 2 bases, J shed 8 bases, and the junction held 5 bases outside the gene matches. Germline V gene sequence: CDR1 SGHDT, CDR2 YYEEEE. CDR3 length equals 14 residues. The CDR3 sequence is CASSFGTGGGEAFF. In DNA form, the CDR3 reads TGTGCCAGCAGCTTCGGGACAGGGGGAGGCGAAGCTTTCTTT.

V gene TRBV19 combines with J gene TRBJ1-5; D is ambiguous. V dropped 8 bases and J dropped 5 bases, with 16 bases sitting between them. Germline CDR1 is LNHDA and CDR2 is SQIVND (reference sequence). The length of the CDR3 is 14 residues. Written as DNA, the CDR3 is TGTGCCAGTTTACTAAGGGAGGGAGATCAGCCCCAGCATTTT. This codes for CASLLREGDQPQHF.

The chain carries TRBV6-5 and TRBJ2-4; 8 nucleotides line up with TRBD1. The CDR3 loop spans 12 amino acids. Germline V lookup: CDR1 MNHEY, CDR2 SVGAGI. V was pared by 8 bases and J by 9 bases, with 6 bases of the junction left unmatched. The CDR3 DNA follows: TGTGCCAGCGGACAGGGCCGGGGCATTCAGTACTTC. Protein: CASGQGRGIQYF.

The J gene is TRBJ2-3, the V gene TRBV28; 7 bases are shared with TRBD1. In germline, CDR1 is MDHEN, CDR2 SYDVKM. The junction had 4 bases not matched to a gene; V was cut back by 5 bases and J by 2 bases. The CDR3 contains 14 residues. CDR3 protein: CASSLDRPTDTQYF. The CDR3 DNA is TGTGCCAGCAGTCTGGACAGGCCCACAGATACGCAGTATTTT.

The gene calls are TRBV15 and TRBJ2-5, with 8 bases fitting TRBD2. The CDR3 covers 14 residues. The trim removed 1 base at V and 6 bases at J, leaving 4 bases unmatched. From germline, CDR1 is LNHNV and CDR2 YYDKDF (reference sequence). CDR3 region: CATSRVRGGKTQYF. The CDR3 DNA is TGTGCCACCAGCAGAGTCCGCGGGGGGAAGACCCAGTACTTC.

The rearrangement joins TRBV14 to TRBJ2-1, with 9 bases identical to TRBD1. This CDR3 is built from 19 residues. With 4 bases clipped from V and 9 bases from J, the junction kept 22 bases outside the gene matches. Germline values: CDR1 SGHDN, CDR2 FVKESK. Here the CDR3 DNA reads TGTGCCAGCAGCCTCCGACAGGGGGTGGTCGGGGCGGGCATGACTGAGCAGTTCTTC. As protein: CASSLRQGVVGAGMTEQFF.

This clone was picked up a small number of times. CDR3 coding DNA: TGTGCCAGCAGCCTTGGGACTAGCGGGAGACACCCCTACGAGCAGTACTTC. Protein sequence: CASSLGTSGRHPYEQYF. This rearrangement joins TRBV11-2 to TRBJ2-7; 14 nucleotides agree with TRBD2. The CDR3 length is 17 residues. The germline gives CDR1 SGHAT, CDR2 FQNNGV. V lost 5 bases and J lost 2; bases outside the gene matches: 8.

The rearrangement uses TRBV6-5 and TRBJ1-2; 7 bases are a match to TRBD1. The CDR3 loop spans 12 amino acids. V lost 10 bases and J lost 6; bases outside the gene matches: 8. Per the germline V gene, CDR1 is MNHEY and CDR2 is SVGAGI. CDR3: CATTVTGHGYTF. CDR3 nucleotide sequence: TGTGCCACCACCGTGACAGGGCATGGCTACACCTTC.

The chain couples TRBV4-1 to TRBJ1-4; 11 nucleotides match TRBD1. With 3 bases clipped from V and 7 bases from J, the junction kept 4 bases outside the gene matches. Germline V gene sequence: CDR1 MGHRA, CDR2 YSYEKL. The CDR3 extends over 15 amino acids. CDR3 coding DNA: TGCGCCAGCAGCCATGGACAGGGGGCTGGTGAAAAACTGTTTTTT. It specifies CASSHGQGAGEKLFF.

V gene TRBV6-4 combines with J gene TRBJ2-2; D is possibly TRBD1 (6 bases). V dropped 6 bases and J dropped 6 bases, with 17 bases sitting between them. The CDR3 runs 15 residues. CDR1 and CDR2 from the germline V gene are MRHNA and SNTAGT. The CDR3 spells CASSRTQGNSGELFF. The CDR3 nucleotides are TGTGCCAGCAGCCGGACACAGGGAAACTCCGGGGAGCTGTTTTTT.